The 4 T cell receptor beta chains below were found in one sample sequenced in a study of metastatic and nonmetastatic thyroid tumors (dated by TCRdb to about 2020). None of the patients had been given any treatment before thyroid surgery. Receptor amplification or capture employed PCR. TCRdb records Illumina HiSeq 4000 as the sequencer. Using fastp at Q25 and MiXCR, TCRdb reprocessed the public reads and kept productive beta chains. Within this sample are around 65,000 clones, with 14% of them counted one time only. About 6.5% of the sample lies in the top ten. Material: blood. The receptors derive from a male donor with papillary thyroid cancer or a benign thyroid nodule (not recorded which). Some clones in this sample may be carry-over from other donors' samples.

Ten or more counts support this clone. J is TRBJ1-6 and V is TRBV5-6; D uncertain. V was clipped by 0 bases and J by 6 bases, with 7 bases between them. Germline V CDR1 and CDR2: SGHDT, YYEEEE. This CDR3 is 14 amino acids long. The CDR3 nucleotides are TGTGCCAGCAGCTTGGGGGAGGGTAATTCACCCCTCCACTTT. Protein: CASSLGEGNSPLHF.

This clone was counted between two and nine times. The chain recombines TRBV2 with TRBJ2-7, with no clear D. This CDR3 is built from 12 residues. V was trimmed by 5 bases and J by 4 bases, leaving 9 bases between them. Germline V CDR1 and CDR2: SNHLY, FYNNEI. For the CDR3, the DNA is TGTGCCAGCAGTTTTGTACTTTACGAGCAGTACTTC. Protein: CASSFVLYEQYF.

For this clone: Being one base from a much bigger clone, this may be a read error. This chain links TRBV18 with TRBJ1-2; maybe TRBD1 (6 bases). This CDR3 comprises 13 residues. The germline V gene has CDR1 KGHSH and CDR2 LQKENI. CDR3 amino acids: CANSPESGVGYTF. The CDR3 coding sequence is TGTGCCAACTCACCAGAATCAGGGGTCGGCTACACCTTC. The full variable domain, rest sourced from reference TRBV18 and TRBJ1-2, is NAGVMQNPRHLVRRRGQEARLRCSPMKGHSHVYWYRQLPEEGLKFMVYLQKENIIDESGMPKERFSAEFPKEGPSILRIQQVVRGDSAAYFCANSPESGVGYTFGSGTRLTVV.

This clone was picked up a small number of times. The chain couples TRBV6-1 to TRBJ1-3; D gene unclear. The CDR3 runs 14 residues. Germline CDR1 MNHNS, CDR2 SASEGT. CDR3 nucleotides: TGTACCTCCCGCTCAGTGTTGGCTGGAAACACCATATATTTT. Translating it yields CTSRSVLAGNTIYF.